This TCR beta chain comes out of a study of T cell repertoires in cytomegalovirus infection. Study information: Matching HLA type and CMV infection were both indicated by public TCR beta signatures.

Study-wide findings and caveats: Summed frequency of shared TCR beta families picked out CMV carriers who also had the relevant HLA.

V was cut by 7 bases and J by 6 bases, with 9 bases left in between. The length of the CDR3 is 10 residues. Looked up from germline, CDR1 is DFQATT and CDR2 is SNEGSKA (reference sequence). In its sample, this clonotype was seen many times. The antigen remains unidentified. TCRdb used MiXCR to reprocess the reads, holding one entry per CDR3 protein. The sample includes just under 300,000 distinct CDR3 sequences, about 9.1% of them seen just once. Sequencing was done on a sample of PBMCs. The genes are TRBV20-1 and TRBJ1-1; D is unclear. The sequence was obtained from a human donor in good health (CMV status not recorded). Some clones in this sample may be carry-over from other donors' samples. The CDR3 DNA reads TGCAGTGTCCGGTACCCTGAAGCTTTCTTT. Encoded protein: CSVRYPEAFF.